These T cell receptor beta chains were read from a single sample in a study of OX40 agonist ivuxolimab in advanced cancers. Sequencing was performed with immunoSEQ multiplex PCR; in TCRdb, only in-frame clones are kept and a portion is missing. The sample shows around 80,000 clones, roughly 86% of them seen only once. Material: CD4+ or CD8+ T cells sorted from blood, obtained in a trial of the OX40 agonist ivuxolimab. All receptors derive from an adult with an advanced solid tumor such as melanoma, head and neck, liver or kidney cancer. The CDR3 runs from the conserved cysteine through the conserved F or W. D genes are given only for firm matches. Size tells how often a clone was seen (once, few, many) or the class of an expanded clone, and some rows leave it out.

V: TRBV7-8
size: .
D: TRBD1
J: TRBJ1-2
length: 16
DNA: TGTGCCAGCAGCCCACTTACTTCGACAGGGACCTATGGCTACACCTTC
CDR3: CASSPLTSTGTYGYTF

V: TRBV19
size: once
D: .
J: TRBJ1-3
length: 14
DNA: TGTGCCAGTAAAAGGGGTGGTTCGGGAAACACCATATATTTT
CDR3: CASKRGGSGNTIYF

V: TRBV9
size: .
D: TRBD1
J: TRBJ2-2
length: 15
DNA: TGTGCCAGCAGCGTGAGGACAGGGACAACCGGGGAGCTGTTTTTT
CDR3: CASSVRTGTTGELFF

V: TRBV7-9
size: few
D: .
J: TRBJ2-1
length: 15
DNA: TGTGCCAGCAGCTTAGCTCTGGGAGGACTAAATGAGCAGTTCTTC
CDR3: CASSLALGGLNEQFF

V: TRBV5-1
size: .
D: TRBD1
J: TRBJ2-1
length: 15
DNA: TGCGCCAGTACAGTCGGGACAGGGGGCTACAATGAGCAGTTCTTC
CDR3: CASTVGTGGYNEQFF

V: TRBV5-4
size: few
D: TRBD1
J: TRBJ2-5
length: 14
DNA: TGTGCCAGCAGCCGGACAGGGTTCGGTGAGACCCAGTACTTC
CDR3: CASSRTGFGETQYF

V: TRBV7-2
size: .
D: .
J: TRBJ2-1
length: 17
DNA: TGTGCCAGCAGCCGGGGCTGGCTAGCACGGGGGGCTAATGAGCAGTTCTTC
CDR3: CASSRGWLARGANEQFF

V: TRBV5-1
size: .
D: TRBD2
J: TRBJ2-2
length: 15
DNA: TGCGCCAGCAGCATACGTCAGGGAGGGGCCGGGGAGCTGTTTTTT
CDR3: CASSIRQGGAGELFF

V: TRBV6-1
size: .
D: TRBD1
J: TRBJ2-7
length: 15
DNA: TGTGCCAGCAGTGAAGTGGGAAGGGGGCCCTACGAGCAGTACTTC
CDR3: CASSEVGRGPYEQYF

V: TRBV11-2
size: once
D: .
J: TRBJ1-3
length: 15
DNA: TGTGCCAGCAGCTCGGGTTGGGGCTCTGGAAACACCATATATTTT
CDR3: CASSSGWGSGNTIYF

V: TRBV7-2
size: .
D: .
J: TRBJ2-2
length: 13
DNA: TGTGCCAGCAGCTTGGAGTCGGTGGGGGTGCTGTTTTTT
CDR3: CASSLESVGVLFF

V: TRBV6-5
size: .
D: .
J: TRBJ1-2
length: 13
DNA: TGTGCCAGCACAAGGACCTCCACCATAGGCTACACCTTC
CDR3: CASTRTSTIGYTF

V: TRBV11-3
size: .
D: .
J: TRBJ2-5
length: 13
DNA: TGTGCCAGCAGCTTATACGGCCAAGAGACCCAGTACTTC
CDR3: CASSLYGQETQYF

V: TRBV6-1
size: .
D: .
J: TRBJ1-1
length: 13
DNA: TGTGCCAGCACCCTTCGACAGGACACTGAAGCTTTCTTT
CDR3: CASTLRQDTEAFF

V: TRBV5-6
size: .
D: .
J: TRBJ2-5
length: 13
DNA: TGTGCCAGCAGCGCCCGGGTCGTGGAGACCCAGTACTTC
CDR3: CASSARVVETQYF

V: TRBV19
size: .
D: .
J: TRBJ1-5
length: 12
DNA: TGTGCCAGTAGGACTCCCGGGCAGCCCCAGCATTTT
CDR3: CASRTPGQPQHF

V: TRBV4-3
size: .
D: TRBD1
J: TRBJ1-1
length: 15
DNA: TGCGCCAGCAGCCAAGGCGACAGGGGGCGGACTGAAGCTTTCTTT
CDR3: CASSQGDRGRTEAFF

V: TRBV6-6
size: .
D: .
J: TRBJ2-7
length: 15
DNA: TGTGCCAGCAGCCCCCGGAGGGACAGCTCCTACGAGCAGTACTTC
CDR3: CASSPRRDSSYEQYF

V: TRBV2
size: .
D: .
J: TRBJ1-3
length: 14
DNA: TGTGCCAGCATGGGGACCAGCTCTGGAAACACCATATATTTT
CDR3: CASMGTSSGNTIYF

V: TRBV11-2
size: .
D: .
J: TRBJ1-1
length: 15
DNA: TGTGCCAGCAGGATCCATGACCTAGCAGGCACTGAAGCTTTCTTT
CDR3: CASRIHDLAGTEAFF

V: TRBV9
size: .
D: TRBD2
J: TRBJ2-6
length: 17
DNA: TGTGCCAGCAGCCCCCTGGGGGGGGGCTCTGGGGCCAACGTCCTGACTTTC
CDR3: CASSPLGGGSGANVLTF

V: TRBV7-2
size: .
D: .
J: TRBJ1-1
length: 13
DNA: TGTGCCAGCAGCTTAGCTATGAACACTGAAGCTTTCTTT
CDR3: CASSLAMNTEAFF

V: TRBV19
size: few
D: TRBD1
J: TRBJ1-5
length: 13
DNA: TGTGCCAGTAGTATAACAGGGGATCAGCCCCAGCATTTT
CDR3: CASSITGDQPQHF

V: TRBV7-9
size: .
D: .
J: TRBJ1-5
length: 13
DNA: TGTGCCAGCAGCTTAGTAGAAAATCAGCCCCAGCATTTT
CDR3: CASSLVENQPQHF

V: TRBV18
size: .
D: .
J: TRBJ2-1
length: 12
DNA: TGTGCCAGCTCACCGAACAGGGACGGGCAGTTCTTC
CDR3: CASSPNRDGQFF